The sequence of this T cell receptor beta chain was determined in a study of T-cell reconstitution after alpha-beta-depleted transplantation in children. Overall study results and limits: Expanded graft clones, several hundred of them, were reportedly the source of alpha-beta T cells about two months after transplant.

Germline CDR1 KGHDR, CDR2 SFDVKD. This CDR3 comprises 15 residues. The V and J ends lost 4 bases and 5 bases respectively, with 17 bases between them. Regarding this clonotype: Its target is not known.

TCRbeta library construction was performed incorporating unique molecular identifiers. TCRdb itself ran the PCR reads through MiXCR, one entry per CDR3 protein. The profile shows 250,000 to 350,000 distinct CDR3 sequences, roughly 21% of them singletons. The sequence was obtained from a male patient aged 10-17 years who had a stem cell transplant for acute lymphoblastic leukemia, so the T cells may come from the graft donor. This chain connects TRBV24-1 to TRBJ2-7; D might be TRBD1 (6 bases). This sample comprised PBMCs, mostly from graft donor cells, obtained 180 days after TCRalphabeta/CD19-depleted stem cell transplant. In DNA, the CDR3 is TGTGCCACCAGTGAACGATGGGACATTACCCACGAGCAGTACTTC. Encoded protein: CATSERWDITHEQYF.